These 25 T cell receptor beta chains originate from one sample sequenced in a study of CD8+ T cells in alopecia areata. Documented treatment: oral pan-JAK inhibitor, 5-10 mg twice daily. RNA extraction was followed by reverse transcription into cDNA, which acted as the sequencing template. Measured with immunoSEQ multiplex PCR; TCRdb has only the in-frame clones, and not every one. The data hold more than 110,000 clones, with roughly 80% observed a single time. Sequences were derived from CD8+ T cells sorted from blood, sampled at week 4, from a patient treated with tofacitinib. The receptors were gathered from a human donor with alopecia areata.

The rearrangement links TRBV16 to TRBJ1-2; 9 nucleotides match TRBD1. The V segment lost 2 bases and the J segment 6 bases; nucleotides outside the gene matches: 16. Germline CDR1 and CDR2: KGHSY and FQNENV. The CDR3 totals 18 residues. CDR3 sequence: CASSQTTAPGQGRDGYTF. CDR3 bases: TGTGCCAGCAGCCAAACTACTGCCCCTGGACAGGGGAGGGATGGCTACACCTTC.

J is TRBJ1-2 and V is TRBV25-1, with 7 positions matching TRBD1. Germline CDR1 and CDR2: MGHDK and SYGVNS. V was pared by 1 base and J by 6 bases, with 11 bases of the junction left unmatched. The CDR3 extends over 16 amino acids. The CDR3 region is CASSELGIQGKHGYTF. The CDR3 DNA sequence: TGTGCCAGCAGTGAATTGGGTATACAGGGGAAGCATGGCTACACCTTC.

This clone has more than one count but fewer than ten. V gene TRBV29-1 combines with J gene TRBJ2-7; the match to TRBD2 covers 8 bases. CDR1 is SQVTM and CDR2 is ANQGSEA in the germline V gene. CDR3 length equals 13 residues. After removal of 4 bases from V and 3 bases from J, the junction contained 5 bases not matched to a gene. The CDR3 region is CSVVGLARYEQYF. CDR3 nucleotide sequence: TGCAGCGTTGTAGGACTAGCACGCTACGAGCAGTACTTC.

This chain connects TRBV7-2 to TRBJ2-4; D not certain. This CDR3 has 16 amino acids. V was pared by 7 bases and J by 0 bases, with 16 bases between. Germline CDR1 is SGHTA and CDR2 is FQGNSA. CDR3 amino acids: CASTPPTDLAKNIQYF. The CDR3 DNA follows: TGTGCCAGCACCCCCCCAACAGATCTAGCCAAAAACATTCAGTACTTC. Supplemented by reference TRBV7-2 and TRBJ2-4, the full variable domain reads GAGVSQSPSNKVTEKGKDVELRCDPISGHTALYWYRQSLGQGLEFLIYFQGNSAPDKSGLPSDRFSAERTGGSVSTLTIQRTQQEDSAVYLCASTPPTDLAKNIQYFGAGTRLSVL.

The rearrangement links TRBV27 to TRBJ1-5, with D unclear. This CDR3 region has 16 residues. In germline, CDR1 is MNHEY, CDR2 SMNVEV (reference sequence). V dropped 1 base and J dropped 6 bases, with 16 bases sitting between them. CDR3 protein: CASSLYGLGSGQPQHF. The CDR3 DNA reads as TGTGCCAGCAGTTTATATGGACTAGGGAGCGGTCAGCCCCAGCATTTT.

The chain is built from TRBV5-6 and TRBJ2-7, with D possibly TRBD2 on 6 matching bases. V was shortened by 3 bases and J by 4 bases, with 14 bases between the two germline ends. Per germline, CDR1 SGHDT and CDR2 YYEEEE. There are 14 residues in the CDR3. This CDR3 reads CASSSGTSPYEQYF. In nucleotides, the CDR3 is TGTGCCAGCAGCTCCGGGACTTCCCCATACGAGCAGTACTTC.

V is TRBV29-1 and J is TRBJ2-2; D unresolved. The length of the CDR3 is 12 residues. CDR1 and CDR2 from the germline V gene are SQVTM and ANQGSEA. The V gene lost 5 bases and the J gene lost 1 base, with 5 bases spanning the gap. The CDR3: CSVNGNTGELFF. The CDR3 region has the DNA TGCAGCGTTAACGGGAACACCGGGGAGCTGTTTTTT.

The CDR3: CASSQGGVDQQYF. In DNA, the CDR3 is TGTGCCAGCAGCCAGGGAGGAGTGGACCAGCAGTACTTC. The V call is TRBV14, the J call TRBJ2-7; D perhaps matches TRBD2 (6 bases). The V end was cut by 3 bases, the J end by 8 bases, with 14 bases between. The CDR3 consists of 13 residues. Per germline, CDR1 SGHDN and CDR2 FVKESK.

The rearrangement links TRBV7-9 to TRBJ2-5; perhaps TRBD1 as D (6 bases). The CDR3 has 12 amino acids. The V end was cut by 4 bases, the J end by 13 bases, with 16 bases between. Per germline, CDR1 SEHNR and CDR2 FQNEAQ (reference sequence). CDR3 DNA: TGTGCCAGCAGCTCCCCGTCGGGACACCCGTACTTC. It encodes CASSSPSGHPYF.

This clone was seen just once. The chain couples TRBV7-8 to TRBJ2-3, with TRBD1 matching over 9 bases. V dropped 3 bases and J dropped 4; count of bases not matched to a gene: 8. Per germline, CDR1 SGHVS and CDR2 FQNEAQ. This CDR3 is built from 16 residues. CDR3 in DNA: TGTGCCAGCAGCTTTACCGGGGACAGGGTGGCAGATACGCAGTATTTT. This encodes CASSFTGDRVADTQYF.

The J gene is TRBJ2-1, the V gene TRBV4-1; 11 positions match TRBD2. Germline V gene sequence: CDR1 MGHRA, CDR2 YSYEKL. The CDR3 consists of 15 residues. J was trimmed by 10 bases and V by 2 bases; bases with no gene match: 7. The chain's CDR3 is CASSQLAGGQQEQFF. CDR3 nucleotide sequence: TGCGCCAGCAGCCAACTAGCGGGGGGCCAACAAGAGCAGTTCTTC.

CDR3 in DNA: TGTGCCAGCAGCTTTGGCAGCGGGCGGGGCACAGATACGCAGTATTTT. Translating gives CASSFGSGRGTDTQYF. V usage is TRBV7-9 and J usage is TRBJ2-3; TRBD2 is a possible D gene (6 bases). The CDR3 consists of 16 residues. The germline gives CDR1 SEHNR, CDR2 FQNEAQ (reference sequence). The germline V and J ends were trimmed by 3 bases and 1 base, with 14 bases remaining between them.

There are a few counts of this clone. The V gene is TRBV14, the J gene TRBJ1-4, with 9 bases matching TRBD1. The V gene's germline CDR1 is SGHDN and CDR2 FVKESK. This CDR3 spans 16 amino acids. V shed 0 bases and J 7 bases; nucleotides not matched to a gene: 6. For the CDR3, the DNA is TGTGCCAGCAGCCAAGATGTCGGGACAGGGAGTGAAAAACTGTTTTTT. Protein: CASSQDVGTGSEKLFF.

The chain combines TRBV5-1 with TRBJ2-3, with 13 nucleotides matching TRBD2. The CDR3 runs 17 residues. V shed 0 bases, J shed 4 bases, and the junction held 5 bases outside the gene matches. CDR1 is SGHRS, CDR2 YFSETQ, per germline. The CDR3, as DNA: TGCGCCAGCAGCTTGGCCGATGGACTAGCGGGGGCAGATACGCAGTATTTT. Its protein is CASSLADGLAGADTQYF.

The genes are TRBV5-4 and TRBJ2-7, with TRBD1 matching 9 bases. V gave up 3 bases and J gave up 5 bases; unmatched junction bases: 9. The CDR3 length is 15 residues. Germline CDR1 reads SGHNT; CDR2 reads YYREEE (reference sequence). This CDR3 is CASSSGTGRVDEQYF. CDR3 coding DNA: TGTGCCAGCAGCTCTGGGACAGGGAGAGTCGACGAGCAGTACTTC.

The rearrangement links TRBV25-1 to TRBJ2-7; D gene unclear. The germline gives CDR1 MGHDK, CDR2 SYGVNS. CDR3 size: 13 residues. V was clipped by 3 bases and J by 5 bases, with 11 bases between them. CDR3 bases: TGTGCCAGCAGTGATCCAATAACCCACGAGCAGTACTTC. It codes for CASSDPITHEQYF.

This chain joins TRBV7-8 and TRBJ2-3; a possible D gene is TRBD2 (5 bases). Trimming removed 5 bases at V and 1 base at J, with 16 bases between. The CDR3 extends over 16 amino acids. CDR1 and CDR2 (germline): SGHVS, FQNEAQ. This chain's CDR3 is CASSPWASQGTDTQYF. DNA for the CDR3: TGTGCCAGCAGCCCGTGGGCTAGCCAGGGCACAGATACGCAGTATTTT.

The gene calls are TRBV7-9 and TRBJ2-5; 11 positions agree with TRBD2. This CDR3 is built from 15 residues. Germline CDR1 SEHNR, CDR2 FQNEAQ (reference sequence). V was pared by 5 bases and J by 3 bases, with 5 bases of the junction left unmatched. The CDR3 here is CASSHPTSGEETQYF. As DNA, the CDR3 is TGTGCCAGCAGCCATCCGACTAGCGGGGAAGAGACCCAGTACTTC.

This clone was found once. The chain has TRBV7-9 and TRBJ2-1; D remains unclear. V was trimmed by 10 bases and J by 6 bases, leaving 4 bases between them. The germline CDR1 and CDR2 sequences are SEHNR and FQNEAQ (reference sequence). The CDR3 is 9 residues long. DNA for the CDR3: TGTGCCAACTCCAATGAGCAGTTCTTC. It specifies CANSNEQFF.

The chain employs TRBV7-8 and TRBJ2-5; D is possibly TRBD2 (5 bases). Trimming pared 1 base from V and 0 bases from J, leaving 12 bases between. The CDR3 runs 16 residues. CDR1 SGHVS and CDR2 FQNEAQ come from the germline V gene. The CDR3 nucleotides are TGTGCCAGCAGCTTAGGACTACCCTTGTACCAAGAGACCCAGTACTTC. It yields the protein CASSLGLPLYQETQYF.

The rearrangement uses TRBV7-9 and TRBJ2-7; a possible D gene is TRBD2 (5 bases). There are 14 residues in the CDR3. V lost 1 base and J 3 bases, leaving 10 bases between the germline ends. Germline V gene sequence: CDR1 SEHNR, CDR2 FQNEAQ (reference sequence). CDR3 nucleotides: TGTGCCAGCAGCTTAGGGGAGAGTGGCTACGAGCAGTACTTC. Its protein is CASSLGESGYEQYF. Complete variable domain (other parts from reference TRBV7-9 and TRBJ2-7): DTGVSQNPRHKITKRGQNVTFRCDPISEHNRLYWYRQTLGQGPEFLTYFQNEAQLEKSRLLSDRFSAERPKGSFSTLEIQRTEQGDSAMYLCASSLGESGYEQYFGPGTRLTVT.

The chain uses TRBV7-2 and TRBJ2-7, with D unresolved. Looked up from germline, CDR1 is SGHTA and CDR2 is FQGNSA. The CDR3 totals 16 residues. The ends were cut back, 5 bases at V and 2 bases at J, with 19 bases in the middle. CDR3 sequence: CASSLAPSSSAYEQYF. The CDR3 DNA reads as TGTGCCAGCAGCCTTGCACCAAGTAGCAGCGCCTACGAGCAGTACTTC.

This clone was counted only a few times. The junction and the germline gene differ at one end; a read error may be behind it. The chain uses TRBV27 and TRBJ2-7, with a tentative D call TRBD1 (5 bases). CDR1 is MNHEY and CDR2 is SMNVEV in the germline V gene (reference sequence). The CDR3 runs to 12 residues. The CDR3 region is CASSTLSGRVFF. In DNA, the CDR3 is TGTGCCAGCAGCACCCTCTCGGGCAGGGTCTTCTTC.

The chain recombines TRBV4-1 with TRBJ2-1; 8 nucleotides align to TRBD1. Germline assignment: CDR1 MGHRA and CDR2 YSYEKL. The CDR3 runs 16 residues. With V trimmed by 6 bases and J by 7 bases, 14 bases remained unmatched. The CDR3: CASSSMRSGGRNEQFF. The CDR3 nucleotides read TGCGCCAGCAGTTCAATGCGGTCAGGGGGCAGGAATGAGCAGTTCTTC.

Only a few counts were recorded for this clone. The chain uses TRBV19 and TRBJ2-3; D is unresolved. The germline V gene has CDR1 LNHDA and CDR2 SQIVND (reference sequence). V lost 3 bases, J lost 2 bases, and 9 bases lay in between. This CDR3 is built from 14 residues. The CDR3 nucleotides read TGTGCCAGTAGTATTCGTGCCCACACAGATACGCAGTATTTT. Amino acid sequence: CASSIRAHTDTQYF.